A single count supports the clone carrying this T cell receptor beta chain. The entry originates in a study of T cell responses to AZD1222 COVID-19 vaccine. V shed 4 bases and J 6 bases; nucleotides not matched to a gene: 6. Germline values: CDR1 SGHRS, CDR2 YFSETQ. The CDR3 has 14 residues. This table comes from immunoSEQ multiplex PCR, and its TCRdb copy is limited to in-frame clones, with some not included. Of more than 70,000 clones in the sample, roughly nine tenths are singletons; the top ten hold approximately 4.5%. The chain combines TRBV5-1 with TRBJ2-7, with 11 bases identical to TRBD1. The sequence was collected from an adult in good health. The material sequenced was peripheral blood, taken on day 0 of AZD1222 vaccination. CDR3 region: CASSAGTGGSEQYF. CDR3 DNA sequence: TGCGCCAGCAGCGCCGGGACAGGGGGATCCGAGCAGTACTTC.